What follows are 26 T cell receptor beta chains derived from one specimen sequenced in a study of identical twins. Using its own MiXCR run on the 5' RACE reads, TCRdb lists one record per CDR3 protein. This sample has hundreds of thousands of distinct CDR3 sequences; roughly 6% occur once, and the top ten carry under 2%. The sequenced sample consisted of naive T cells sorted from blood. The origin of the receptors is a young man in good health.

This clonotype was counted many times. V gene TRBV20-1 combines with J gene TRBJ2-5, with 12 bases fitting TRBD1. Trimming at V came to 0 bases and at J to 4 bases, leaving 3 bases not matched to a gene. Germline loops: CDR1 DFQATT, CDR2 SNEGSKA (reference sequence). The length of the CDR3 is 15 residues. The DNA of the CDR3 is TGCAGTGCTAGAGACGGGACAGGGGGCCCAGAGACCCAGTACTTC. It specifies CSARDGTGGPETQYF.

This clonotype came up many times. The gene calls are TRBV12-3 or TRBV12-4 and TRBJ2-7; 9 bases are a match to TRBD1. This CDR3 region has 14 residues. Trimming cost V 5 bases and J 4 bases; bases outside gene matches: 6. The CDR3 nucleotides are TGTGCCAGCAGTCTGGGGACAGGGAGGTACGAGCAGTACTTC. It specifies CASSLGTGRYEQYF.

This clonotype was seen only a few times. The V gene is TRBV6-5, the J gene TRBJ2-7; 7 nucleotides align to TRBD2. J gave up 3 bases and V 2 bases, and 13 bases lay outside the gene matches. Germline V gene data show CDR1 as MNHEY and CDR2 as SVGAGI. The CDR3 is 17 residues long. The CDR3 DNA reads TGTGCCAGCAGTTACCCCACCGGGGGGAGCGCTTACTACGAGCAGTACTTC. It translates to CASSYPTGGSAYYEQYF.

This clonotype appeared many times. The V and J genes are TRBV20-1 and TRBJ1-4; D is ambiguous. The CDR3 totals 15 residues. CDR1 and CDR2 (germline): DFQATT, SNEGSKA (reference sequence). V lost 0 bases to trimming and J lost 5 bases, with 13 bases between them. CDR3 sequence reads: CSARDSGRVNEKLFF. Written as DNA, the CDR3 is TGCAGTGCTAGAGATTCGGGAAGAGTAAATGAAAAACTGTTTTTT.

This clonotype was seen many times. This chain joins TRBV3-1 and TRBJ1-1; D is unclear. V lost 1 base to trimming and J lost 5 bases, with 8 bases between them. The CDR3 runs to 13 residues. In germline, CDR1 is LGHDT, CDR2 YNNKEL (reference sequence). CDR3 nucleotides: TGTGCCAGCAGCCAAGGTCCACGGACTGAAGCTTTCTTT. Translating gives CASSQGPRTEAFF.

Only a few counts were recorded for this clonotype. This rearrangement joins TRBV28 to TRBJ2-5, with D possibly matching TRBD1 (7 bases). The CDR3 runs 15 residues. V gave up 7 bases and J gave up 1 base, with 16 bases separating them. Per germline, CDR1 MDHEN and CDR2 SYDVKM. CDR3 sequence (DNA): TGTGCCAGCAAGGTGGGCCAGGGGGGCCAAGAGACCCAGTACTTC. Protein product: CASKVGQGGQETQYF.

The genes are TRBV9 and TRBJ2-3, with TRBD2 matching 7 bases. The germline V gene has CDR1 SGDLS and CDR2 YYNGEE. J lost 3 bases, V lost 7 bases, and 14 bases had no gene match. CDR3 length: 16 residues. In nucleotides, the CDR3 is TGTGCCAGCTCCCATCCCGGGACTATACAGACAGATACGCAGTATTTT. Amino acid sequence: CASSHPGTIQTDTQYF.

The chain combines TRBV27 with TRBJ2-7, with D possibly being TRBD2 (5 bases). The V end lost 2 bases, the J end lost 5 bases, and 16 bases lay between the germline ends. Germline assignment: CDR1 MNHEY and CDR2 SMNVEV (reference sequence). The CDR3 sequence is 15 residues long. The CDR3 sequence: CASSLGSGHQNEQYF. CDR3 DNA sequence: TGTGCCAGCAGTTTAGGGAGCGGCCATCAGAACGAGCAGTACTTC.

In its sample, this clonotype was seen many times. CDR3 sequence (DNA): TGTGCCAGCAGATCAGGGCAAGGCTCCTACGAGCAGTACTTC. It translates to CASRSGQGSYEQYF. The chain has TRBV27 and TRBJ2-7; D possibly corresponds to TRBD1 (5 bases). The CDR3 is 14 residues long. Germline V gene data show CDR1 as MNHEY and CDR2 as SMNVEV (reference sequence). Trimming took off 6 bases at V and 0 bases at J, with 12 bases between the two ends.

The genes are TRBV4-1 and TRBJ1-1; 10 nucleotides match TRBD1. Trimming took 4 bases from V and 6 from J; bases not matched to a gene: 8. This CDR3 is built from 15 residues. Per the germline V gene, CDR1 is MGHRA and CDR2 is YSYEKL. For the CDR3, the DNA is TGCGCCAGCAGCCCATCGACAGGGGGCTCCGCTGAAGCTTTCTTT. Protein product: CASSPSTGGSAEAFF.

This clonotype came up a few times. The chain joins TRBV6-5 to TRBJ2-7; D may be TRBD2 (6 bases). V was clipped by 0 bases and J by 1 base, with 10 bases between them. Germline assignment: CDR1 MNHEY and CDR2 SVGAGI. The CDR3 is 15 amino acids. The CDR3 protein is CASSYSGGFSYEQYV. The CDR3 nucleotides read TGTGCCAGCAGTTACTCGGGGGGTTTTTCCTACGAGCAGTACGTC.

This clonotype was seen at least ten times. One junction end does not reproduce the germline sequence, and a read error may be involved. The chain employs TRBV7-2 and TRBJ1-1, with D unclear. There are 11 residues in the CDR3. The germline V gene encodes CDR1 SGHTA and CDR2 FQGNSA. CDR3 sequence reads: CASSQTSGKSF. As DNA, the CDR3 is TGTGCCAGCAGCCAGACTAGCGGCAAATCGTTT.

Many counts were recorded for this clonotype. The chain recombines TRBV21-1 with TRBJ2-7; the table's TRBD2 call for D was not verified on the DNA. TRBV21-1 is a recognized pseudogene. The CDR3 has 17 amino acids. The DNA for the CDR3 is TGTGCCAGCAGCAGGGACTTCTTCAGCGGGAGGGTCTGCGAGCAGTACGTC. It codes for CASSRDFFSGRVCEQYV.

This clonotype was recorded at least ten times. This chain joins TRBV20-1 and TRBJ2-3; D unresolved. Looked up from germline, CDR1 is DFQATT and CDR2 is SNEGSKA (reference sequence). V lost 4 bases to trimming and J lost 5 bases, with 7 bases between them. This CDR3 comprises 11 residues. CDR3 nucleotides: TGCAGTGCTACCCGGAGAGATACGCAGTATTTT. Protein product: CSATRRDTQYF.

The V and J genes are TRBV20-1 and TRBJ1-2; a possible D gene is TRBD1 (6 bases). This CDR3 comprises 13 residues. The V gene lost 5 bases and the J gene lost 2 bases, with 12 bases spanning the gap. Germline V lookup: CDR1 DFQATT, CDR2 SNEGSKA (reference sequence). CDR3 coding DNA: TGCAGTGCTTGGGGACACAACAACTATGGCTACACCTTC. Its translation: CSAWGHNNYGYTF.

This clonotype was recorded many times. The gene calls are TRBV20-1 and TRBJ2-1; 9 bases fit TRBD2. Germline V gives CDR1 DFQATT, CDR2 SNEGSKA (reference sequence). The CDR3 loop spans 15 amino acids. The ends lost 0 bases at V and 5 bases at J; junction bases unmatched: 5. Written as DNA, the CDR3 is TGCAGTGCTAGAGATTGGCTAGCGGGACACAATGAGCAGTTCTTC. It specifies CSARDWLAGHNEQFF.

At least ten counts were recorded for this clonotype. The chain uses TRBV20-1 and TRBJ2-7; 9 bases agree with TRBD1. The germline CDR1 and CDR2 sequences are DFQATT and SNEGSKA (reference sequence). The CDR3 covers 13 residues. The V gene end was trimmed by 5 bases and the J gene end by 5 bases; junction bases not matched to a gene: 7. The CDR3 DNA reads TGCAGTGCTCCGGACAGGGGATTCGACGAGCAGTACTTC. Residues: CSAPDRGFDEQYF.

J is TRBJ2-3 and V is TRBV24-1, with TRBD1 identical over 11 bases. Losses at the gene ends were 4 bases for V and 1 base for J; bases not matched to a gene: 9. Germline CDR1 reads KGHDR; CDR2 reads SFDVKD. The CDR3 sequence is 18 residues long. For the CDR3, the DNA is TGTGCCACCAGTGAAGAGGACAGGGGGCGTTTAGGCACAGATACGCAGTATTTT. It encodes CATSEEDRGRLGTDTQYF.

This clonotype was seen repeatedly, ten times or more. In nucleotides, the CDR3 is TGCGCCAGCAGCGTGGACAGAGGCTACACCTTC. Translation: CASSVDRGYTF. V gene TRBV5-1 combines with J gene TRBJ1-2; D might be TRBD1 (6 bases). Germline CDR1 SGHRS, CDR2 YFSETQ. The V end was cut by 4 bases, the J end by 8 bases, with 9 bases between. The length of the CDR3 is 11 residues.

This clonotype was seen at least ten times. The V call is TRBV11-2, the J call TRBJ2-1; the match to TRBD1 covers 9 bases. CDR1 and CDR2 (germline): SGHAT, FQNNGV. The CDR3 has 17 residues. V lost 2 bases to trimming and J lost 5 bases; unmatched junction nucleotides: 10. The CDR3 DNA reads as TGTGCCAGCAGCTTACGGTGGGGACAGGGAGGGGACAATGAGCAGTTCTTC. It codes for CASSLRWGQGGDNEQFF.

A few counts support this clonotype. CDR3 nucleotides: TGTGCCAGCGTAAGGGACCTCGGGGCGGATGAGCAGTTCTTC. As protein: CASVRDLGADEQFF. This chain connects TRBV18 to TRBJ2-1, with D possibly called TRBD1 or TRBD2 (5 bases each). The CDR3 has 14 amino acids. Trimming cost V 8 bases and J 8 bases, with 19 bases left between them. CDR1 is KGHSH, CDR2 LQKENI, per germline.

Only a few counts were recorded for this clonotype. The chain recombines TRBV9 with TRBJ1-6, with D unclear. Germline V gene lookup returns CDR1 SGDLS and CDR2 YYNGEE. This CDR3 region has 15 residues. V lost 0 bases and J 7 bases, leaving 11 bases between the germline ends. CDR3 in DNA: TGTGCCAGCAGCGTAGCTGGGGTAGACAATTCACCCCTCCACTTT. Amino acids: CASSVAGVDNSPLHF.

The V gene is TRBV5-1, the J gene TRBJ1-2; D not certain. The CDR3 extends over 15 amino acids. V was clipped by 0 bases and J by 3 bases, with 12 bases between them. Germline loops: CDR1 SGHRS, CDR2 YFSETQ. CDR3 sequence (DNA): TGCGCCAGCAGCTTGGCGGCCGGACGAGACTATGGCTACACCTTC. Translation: CASSLAAGRDYGYTF.

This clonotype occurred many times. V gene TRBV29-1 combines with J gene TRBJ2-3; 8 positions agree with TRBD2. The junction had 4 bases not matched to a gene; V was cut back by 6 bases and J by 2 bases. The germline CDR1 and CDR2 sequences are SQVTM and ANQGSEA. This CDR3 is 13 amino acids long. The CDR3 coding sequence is TGCAGCGTGATAGCGGGATTCACAGATACGCAGTATTTT. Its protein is CSVIAGFTDTQYF.

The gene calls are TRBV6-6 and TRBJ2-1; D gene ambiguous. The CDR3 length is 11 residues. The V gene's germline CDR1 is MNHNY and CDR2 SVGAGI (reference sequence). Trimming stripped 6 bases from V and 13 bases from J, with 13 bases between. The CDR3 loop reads CASSLDSHQFF. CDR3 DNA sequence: TGTGCCAGCAGCCTCGACTCACACCAGTTCTTC.

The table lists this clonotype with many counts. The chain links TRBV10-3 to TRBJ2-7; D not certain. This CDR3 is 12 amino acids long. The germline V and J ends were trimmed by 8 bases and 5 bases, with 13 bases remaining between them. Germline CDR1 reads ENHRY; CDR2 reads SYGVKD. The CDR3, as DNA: TGTGCCATCGATAATGGACCCCACGAGCAGTACTTC. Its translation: CAIDNGPHEQYF.